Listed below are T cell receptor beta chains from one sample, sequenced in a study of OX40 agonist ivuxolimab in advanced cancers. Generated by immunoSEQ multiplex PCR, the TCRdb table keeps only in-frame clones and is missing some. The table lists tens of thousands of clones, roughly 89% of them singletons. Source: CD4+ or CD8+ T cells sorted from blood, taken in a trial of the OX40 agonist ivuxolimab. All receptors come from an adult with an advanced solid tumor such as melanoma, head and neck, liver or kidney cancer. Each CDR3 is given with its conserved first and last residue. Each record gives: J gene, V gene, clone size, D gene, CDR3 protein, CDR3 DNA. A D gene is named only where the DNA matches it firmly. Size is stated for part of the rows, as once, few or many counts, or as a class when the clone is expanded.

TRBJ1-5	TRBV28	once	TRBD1	CASRPGGGQPQHF	TGTGCCAGCAGACCAGGGGGGGGACAGCCCCAGCATTTT
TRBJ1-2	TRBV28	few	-	CASSAASDYGYTF	TGTGCCAGCAGTGCCGCTTCTGACTATGGCTACACCTTC
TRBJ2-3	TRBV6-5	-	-	CASRDQTDTQYF	TGTGCCAGCAGGGACCAGACAGATACGCAGTATTTT
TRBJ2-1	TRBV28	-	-	CASSLGIPPPFF	TGTGCCAGCAGTTTAGGGATCCCACCCCCGTTCTTC
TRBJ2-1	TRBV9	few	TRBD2	CASSGQGTSWDEQFF	TGTGCCAGCAGCGGACAAGGGACTAGTTGGGATGAGCAGTTCTTC
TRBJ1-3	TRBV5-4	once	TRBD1	CASSFDRGLGNTIYF	TGTGCCAGCAGCTTTGACAGGGGGCTAGGAAACACCATATATTTT
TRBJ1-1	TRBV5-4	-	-	CASSLAGGFEAFF	TGTGCCAGCAGCTTGGCCGGAGGCTTTGAAGCTTTCTTT
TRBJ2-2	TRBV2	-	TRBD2	CASSFGLAGVGGELFF	TGTGCCAGCAGTTTCGGACTAGCGGGAGTGGGTGGGGAGCTGTTTTTT
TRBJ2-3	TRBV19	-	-	CASSRGKLGTDTQYF	TGTGCCAGTAGTCGGGGGAAGTTGGGCACAGATACGCAGTATTTT
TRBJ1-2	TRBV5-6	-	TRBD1	CASSPRAGQGIRYGYTF	TGTGCCAGCAGCCCGAGGGCTGGACAGGGGATTCGCTATGGCTACACCTTC
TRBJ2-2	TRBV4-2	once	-	CASSQDLQTGELFF	TGTGCCAGCAGCCAAGATCTTCAAACCGGGGAGCTGTTTTTT
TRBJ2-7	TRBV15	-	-	CATSRASRDEQYF	TGTGCCACCAGCAGAGCAAGCAGGGACGAGCAGTACTTC
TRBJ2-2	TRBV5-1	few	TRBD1	CASSFFRGRFTGELFF	TGCGCCAGCAGCTTCTTCAGGGGGCGTTTCACCGGGGAGCTGTTTTTT
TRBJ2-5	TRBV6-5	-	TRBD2	CASGTSQETQYF	TGTGCCAGTGGGACTAGCCAAGAGACCCAGTACTTC
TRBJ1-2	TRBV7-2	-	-	CASSLATGGLYGYTF	TGTGCCAGCAGCTTAGCCACGGGGGGTCTCTATGGCTACACCTTC
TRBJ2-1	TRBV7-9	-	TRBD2	CASSLAGTSGGYNNEQFF	TGTGCCAGCAGCCTTGCCGGGACTAGCGGGGGGTATAACAATGAGCAGTTCTTC
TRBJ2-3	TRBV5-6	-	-	CASSVTWETDTQYF	TGTGCCAGCAGTGTGACATGGGAAACTGATACGCAGTATTTT
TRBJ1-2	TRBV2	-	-	CASRRTETYGYTF	TGTGCCAGCAGGAGGACAGAGACTTATGGCTACACCTTC
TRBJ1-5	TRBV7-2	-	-	CASSRAFLLDSQPQHF	TGTGCCAGCAGCCGGGCCTTCCTCCTCGATAGTCAGCCCCAGCATTTT
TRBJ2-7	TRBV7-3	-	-	CASSLTTGPYEQYF	TGTGCCAGCAGCTTAACGACAGGTCCCTACGAGCAGTACTTC
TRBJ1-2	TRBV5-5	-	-	CASSLGTDNYGYTF	TGTGCCAGCAGCTTGGGTACTGATAACTATGGCTACACCTTC
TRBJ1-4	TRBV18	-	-	CASSRAGDEKLFF	TGTGCCAGCTCACGGGCAGGGGATGAAAAACTGTTTTTT
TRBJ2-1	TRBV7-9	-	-	CASSPPPRFNNEQFF	TGTGCCAGCAGCCCCCCCCCTCGGTTTAACAATGAGCAGTTCTTC
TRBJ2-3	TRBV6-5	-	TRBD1	CASSLDRGTDTQYF	TGTGCCAGCAGCTTAGACAGGGGCACAGATACGCAGTATTTT
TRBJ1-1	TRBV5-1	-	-	CASSADTSNTEAFF	TGCGCCAGCAGCGCGGACACCTCGAACACTGAAGCTTTCTTT
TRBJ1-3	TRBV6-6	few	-	CASSYDRQEDNTIYF	TGTGCCAGCAGTTACGACCGACAAGAAGACAACACCATATATTTT
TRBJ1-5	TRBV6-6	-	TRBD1	CASSTTGFNQPQHF	TGTGCCAGCAGTACGACAGGGTTCAATCAGCCCCAGCATTTT
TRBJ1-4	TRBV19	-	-	CASSINEKLFF	TGTGCCAGTAGTATTAATGAAAAACTGTTTTTT
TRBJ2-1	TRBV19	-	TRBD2	CASSRGSGRPKFEQFF	TGTGCCAGTAGTCGGGGAAGCGGGAGACCGAAATTTGAGCAGTTCTTC
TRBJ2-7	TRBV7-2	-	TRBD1	CASSLGTGGSSYEQYF	TGTGCCAGCAGCTTGGGAACAGGGGGCAGCTCCTACGAGCAGTACTTC
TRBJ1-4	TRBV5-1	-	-	CASSYRPERDEKLFF	TGCGCCAGCAGCTACCGGCCGGAAAGGGACGAAAAACTGTTTTTT
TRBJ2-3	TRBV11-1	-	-	CASSFRDSTDTQYF	TGTGCCAGCAGCTTCAGGGACAGCACAGATACGCAGTATTTT
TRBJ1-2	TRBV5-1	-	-	CASSLGPQPNYGYTF	TGCGCCAGCAGCTTGGGGCCGCAGCCTAACTATGGCTACACCTTC
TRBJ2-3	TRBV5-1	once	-	CASSSYSTDTQYF	TGCGCCAGCAGCTCCTACAGCACAGATACGCAGTATTTT
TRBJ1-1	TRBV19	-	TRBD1	CASSLTGENTEAFF	TGTGCCAGTAGTTTGACAGGGGAGAACACTGAAGCTTTCTTT
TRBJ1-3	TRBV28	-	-	CASSSRGNTIYF	TGTGCCAGCAGTTCCAGGGGAAACACCATATATTTT
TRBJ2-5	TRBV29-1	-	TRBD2	CSAEGGGRETQYF	TGCAGCGCTGAAGGTGGCGGGAGAGAGACCCAGTACTTC
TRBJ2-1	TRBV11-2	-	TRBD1	CASSSQGSGEQFF	TGTGCCAGCAGCTCACAGGGGAGTGGTGAGCAGTTCTTC
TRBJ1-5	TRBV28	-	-	CASSQGYQPQHF	TGTGCCAGCAGTCAGGGTTATCAGCCCCAGCATTTT
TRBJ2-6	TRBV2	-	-	CASSVPGAGGANVLTF	TGTGCCAGCAGTGTTCCGGGGGCGGGTGGGGCCAACGTCCTGACTTTC
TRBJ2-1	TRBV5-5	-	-	CASSYLNQQFF	TGTGCCAGCAGTTACCTCAATCAGCAGTTCTTC
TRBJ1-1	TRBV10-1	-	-	CASSESKVTRAFF	TGCGCCAGCAGTGAGTCGAAGGTCACCCGAGCTTTCTTT
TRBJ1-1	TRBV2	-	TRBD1	CASSGQGEAFF	TGTGCCAGCAGCGGACAGGGAGAAGCTTTCTTT
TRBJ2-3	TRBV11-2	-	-	CASSFLGSALAPDTQYF	TGTGCCAGCAGCTTTTTGGGGTCGGCTCTGGCTCCAGATACGCAGTATTTT
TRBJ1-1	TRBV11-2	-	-	CASSSTTNTEAFF	TGTGCCAGCAGCTCGACAACCAACACTGAAGCTTTCTTT
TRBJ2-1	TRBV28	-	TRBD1	CASSPLMGTGGTRGEQFF	TGTGCCAGCAGTCCCCTTATGGGGACAGGTGGAACTCGGGGTGAGCAGTTCTTC
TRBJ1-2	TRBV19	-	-	CASRTADGYTF	TGTGCCAGTAGAACGGCAGATGGCTACACCTTC